Given below is one T cell receptor beta chain in context. Its antigen is currently not known. Base qualities are not recorded, but no much larger clone differs from it by a single base. This sample was included in a study of identical twins (dated by TCRdb to about 2016). Study-wide context: The study deep-sequenced TCR alpha and beta repertoires from monozygotic twins, unrelated adults of various ages and cord blood to test whether fetal clonotypes persist. Replicate twin experiments were performed at different times using different library preparation protocols to rule out contamination. The research as a whole found: Zero-insertion analyses could be partly confounded by invariant T cells such as MAIT and iNKT, although diverse VJ usage argued against such confounding for most clonotypes. Out-of-frame TCR alpha sequences shared between twins showed an excess of low generation-probability sequences compared with coincidental sharing between unrelated individuals. Recombination models systematically underestimated out-of-frame TCR alpha sharing in monozygotic twins but agreed with sharing between unrelated individuals. The excess sharing between twins in beta out-of-frame sequences was weaker because fewer shared sequences reduced the signal-to-noise ratio. Because the same donors could not be followed over many years, the conclusions depended on cross-sectional statistical analysis. Fewer insertions were carried by abundant cord blood beta clonotypes, a similar but weaker trend appeared in young adult naive repertoires, and no such trend appeared in memory repertoires.

Libraries were built with 5' RACE. Reads for this sample came from an Illumina HiSeq 2000. A universal primer binding site was introduced by template switching, and a unique molecular identifier was present in the final cDNA, enabling accurate counting of TCR cDNA molecules. Specific primers in the conserved constant-segment region were used to synthesize first-strand cDNA for TCR alpha and beta chains. To control for contamination, every cDNA library was double barcoded, receiving both a SMART-Mk sample barcode and Illumina barcodes. TruSeq adapter sequences and Illumina sample barcodes were added in two successive PCR steps. TCR alpha and beta cDNA libraries were sequenced on the Illumina HiSeq platform with custom primers. Turning to the authors' computational methods: Unique molecular identifiers were extracted from raw reads with MiGEC, and CDR3 positions were determined with MiXCR. Recombination models were inferred per individual with the repgenHMM and IGoR tools using an EM algorithm. Shared clonotype analysis was performed with the tcR package in R, normalizing sharing by the product of cloneset sizes. To study raw recombination without the effects of thymic and clonal selection, out-of-frame nonproductive sequences were analyzed. The public reads were reanalyzed by TCRdb: fastp trimming at Q25, MiXCR alignment, in-frame beta chains only. Entries are consolidated by CDR3 protein sequence, retaining the most common genes and DNA. For this entry, the V and J calls and clone size follow TCRdb and not the study's own pipeline. In this sample the table shows 200,000 to 250,000 distinct CDR3 sequences, around 8% of which occur a single time. The ten largest clones represent about 1.9% of the sample.

Only healthy Caucasian donors were included. Three pairs of female monozygotic twins, all aged roughly 18 to 30 years, made up the twin cohort. Using Miltenyi CD45RO+ enrichment and human naive T-cell isolation kits, memory (CD45RO+) and naive T cells were isolated from PBMC. The sample was also reused in another study, on yellow fever vaccine responses in identical twins. As that second study puts it: The authors reported that the T cell response to vaccination in identical twins appeared partly convergent and partly personalized. In the study, vaccine-responding T cell clones were precisely tracked in identical twins.

The TCR comes from a woman aged 18-29 years in good health. The sample taken for sequencing was memory (CD45RO+) T cells sorted from blood. In light of the paper, this sample's cell subset or site label describes: CD45RO+ enriched T cells.

The DNA sequence is given as TGCAGTGCCCCACCCCAGACCGGGGAGCTGTTTTTT. It codes for CSAPPQTGELFF. Here the chain combines TRBV20-1 and TRBJ2-2; the D gene is unclear. CDR1 and CDR2 are drawn from the germline V gene (reference sequence): DFQATT, SNEGSKA. From the cysteine up to the phenylalanine, the CDR3 has a length of 12 residues. Solely the CDR3 DNA is kept, with 36 bases framed from the first base. The trim is 6 bases for V and 5 bases for J, with a gap of 10 bases between the germline ends.